The present entry profiles one T cell receptor beta chain with its context. This clone was recorded once. Its antigen remains undetermined. The record has no base qualities; no much larger clone is one base away. This sample is part of a study of T cell changes during pregnancy in multiple sclerosis (dated by TCRdb to about 2019). About the investigation overall: In women with multiple sclerosis, the researchers looked at how the T cell repertoire shifted as pregnancy progressed.

In the germline V gene, CDR1 corresponds to MGHRA and CDR2 to YSYEKL. The CDR3 contains 14 residues, cysteine and phenylalanine counted. Here the CDR3 DNA is all that survives: 42 bases in frame from base 1. The V and J ends are trimmed by 1 base and 8 bases, leaving 14 bases between them. The library was produced with the immunoSEQ multiplex PCR assay. Sourced from immuneACCESS, this table was stored by TCRdb with only in-frame sequences that have V and J called. A share of the clones is absent; for the studies checked, an unresolved V gene accounts for under half, and the remainder has no known explanation. In this sample the table shows 57,000 or so clones, approximately 90% of which occur a single time. Around 3.5% of the sample is in the top ten clones.

The V and J genes are TRBV4-1 and TRBJ1-2; the D gene assignment is ambiguous. Sequencing was performed on peripheral blood, taken after pregnancy. This sequence originates from a female donor in good health, enrolled as a control in a pregnancy study. At the DNA level, the sequence is TGCGCCAGCAGCCAAGGAGAGATCCTATTGGGCTACACCTTC. This gives the protein CASSQGEILLGYTF.